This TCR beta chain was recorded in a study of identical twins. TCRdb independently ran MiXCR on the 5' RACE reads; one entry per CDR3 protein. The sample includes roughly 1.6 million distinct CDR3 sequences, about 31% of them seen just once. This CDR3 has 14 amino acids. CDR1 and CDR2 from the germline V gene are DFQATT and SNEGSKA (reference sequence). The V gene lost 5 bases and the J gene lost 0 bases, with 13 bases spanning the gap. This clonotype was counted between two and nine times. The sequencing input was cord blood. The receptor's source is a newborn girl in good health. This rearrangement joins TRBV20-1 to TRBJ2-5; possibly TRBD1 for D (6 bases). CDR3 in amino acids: CSAVTRDNQETQYF. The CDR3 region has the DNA TGCAGTGCTGTCACTCGGGACAACCAAGAGACCCAGTACTTC.